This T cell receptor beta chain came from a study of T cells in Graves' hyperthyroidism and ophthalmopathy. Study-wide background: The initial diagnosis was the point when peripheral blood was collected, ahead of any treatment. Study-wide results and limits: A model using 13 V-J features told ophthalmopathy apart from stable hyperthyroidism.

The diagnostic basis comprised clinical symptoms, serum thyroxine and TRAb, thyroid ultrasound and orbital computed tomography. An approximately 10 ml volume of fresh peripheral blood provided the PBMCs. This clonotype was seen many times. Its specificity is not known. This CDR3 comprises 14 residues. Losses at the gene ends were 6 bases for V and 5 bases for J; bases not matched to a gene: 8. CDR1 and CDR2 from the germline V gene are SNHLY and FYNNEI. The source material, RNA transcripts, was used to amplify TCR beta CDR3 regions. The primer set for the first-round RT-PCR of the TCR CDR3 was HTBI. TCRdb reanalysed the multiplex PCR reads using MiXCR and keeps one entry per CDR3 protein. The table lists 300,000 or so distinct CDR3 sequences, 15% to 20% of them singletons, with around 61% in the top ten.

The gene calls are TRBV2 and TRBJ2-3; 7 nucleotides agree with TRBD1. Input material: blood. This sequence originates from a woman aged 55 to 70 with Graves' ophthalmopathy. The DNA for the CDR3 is TGTGCCAGCAGCGTTCACAGGGGAAGAGATACGCAGTATTTT. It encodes CASSVHRGRDTQYF.